Given below is one T cell receptor beta chain in context. Its specificity is unknown. Participants, patients aged 18 to 65, had newly diagnosed hyperthyroidism with a duration under 2 months. Clinical symptoms, serum thyroxine and TRAb, thyroid ultrasound and orbital computed tomography together formed the diagnostic basis. Fresh peripheral blood, under 13 ml, yielded the PBMCs. The data originate from a study of T cells in Graves' hyperthyroidism and ophthalmopathy. The CDR3 contains 14 residues. Germline CDR1 DFQATT, CDR2 SNEGSKA (reference sequence). RNA transcripts served as the template for amplifying TCR beta CDR3 regions. TCR CDR3 underwent first-round RT-PCR with the HTBI primer set. TCRdb passed the multiplex PCR reads through MiXCR, listing each CDR3 protein once. The sample contains under 300,000 distinct CDR3 sequences, about 16% of which appear only once. Overall study findings and caveats: Ophthalmopathy, which appeared later, was predicted by the model a median around 6.5 months before onset.

The sample comprised blood. This chain joins TRBV20-1 and TRBJ2-7; 7 bases match TRBD1. The origin of this receptor is a woman between 50 and 59 years old with Graves' hyperthyroidism that later progressed to Graves' ophthalmopathy. In DNA, the CDR3 is TGCAGCGCGGGCATAGGACAGGCTACCTACGAGCAGTACTTC. It encodes CSAGIGQATYEQYF.